The source of this T cell receptor (beta chain) is a study of early T cells in non-severe SARS-CoV-2 infection. This clonotype was observed at least ten times. Its matching antigen is unknown. Germline V gives CDR1 LGHDT, CDR2 YNNKEL (reference sequence). Trimming removed 4 bases from V and 3 bases from J, with 10 bases in between. The CDR3 extends over 13 amino acids. Study observations and caveats: There was a bias toward anti-spike CD8 responses in VDJdb matching, which missed private and CD4 specificities.

Attached unique molecular identifiers marked individual cDNA molecules. TCRdb re-called the 5' RACE reads with MiXCR, one entry per CDR3 protein. The sample carries some 56,000 distinct CDR3 sequences, more than 13% recorded once. This TCR derives from an adult who was a healthcare worker with PCR-confirmed SARS-CoV-2 infection or an uninfected control (not recorded which). Sequenced material: whole blood, taken at baseline. V is TRBV3-1 and J is TRBJ2-7; D is possibly TRBD1 or TRBD2 (6 bases each). The CDR3 is CASSPEGGYEQYF. The CDR3, as DNA: TGTGCCAGCAGCCCGGAGGGGGGCTACGAGCAGTACTTC.